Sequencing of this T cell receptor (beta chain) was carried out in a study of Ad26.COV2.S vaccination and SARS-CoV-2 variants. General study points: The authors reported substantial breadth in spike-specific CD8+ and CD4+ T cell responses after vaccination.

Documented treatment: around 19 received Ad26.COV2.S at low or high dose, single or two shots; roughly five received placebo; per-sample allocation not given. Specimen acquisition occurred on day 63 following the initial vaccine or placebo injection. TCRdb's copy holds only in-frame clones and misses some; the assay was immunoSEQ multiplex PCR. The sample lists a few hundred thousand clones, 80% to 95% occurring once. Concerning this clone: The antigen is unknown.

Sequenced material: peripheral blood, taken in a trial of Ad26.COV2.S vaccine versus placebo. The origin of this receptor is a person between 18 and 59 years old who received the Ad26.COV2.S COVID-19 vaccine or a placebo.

The CDR3 coding sequence is TGTGCCAGCAGTCCCCGACAGGGTTTAGGAGGCTACACCTTC. It encodes CASSPRQGLGGYTF. The chain recombines TRBV28 with TRBJ1-2, with 7 positions matching TRBD1. Germline CDR1 and CDR2: MDHEN and SYDVKM. The CDR3 contains 14 residues. Trimming cost V 5 bases and J 8 bases; bases outside gene matches: 11.